A selection of T cell receptor beta chains follows, all from one sample in a study of graft-versus-host responses after intestinal transplantation. Some clones are missing from TCRdb's copy, which holds only in-frame ones; the method was immunoSEQ multiplex PCR. Here the sample spans roughly 11,000 clones, roughly 77% being singletons. The source was ileum tissue, collected about 150 days after intestinal transplantation. The receptors here all came from a human patient who received an intestinal transplant, so some T cells may come from the graft donor. CDR3s include the opening cysteine and the closing phenylalanine or tryptophan. The D gene is left open where the match is weak. Part of the rows lack a size; the others show once, few, many or a class for expanded clones.

d_gene	abundance	j_gene	v_gene	CDR3aa	CDR3nt
TRBD1	.	TRBJ2-1	TRBV29-1	CSAGQGSYNEQFF	TGCAGCGCGGGACAGGGGTCCTACAATGAGCAGTTCTTC
.	.	TRBJ2-1	TRBV19	CASSIGVYNEQFF	TGTGCCAGTAGTATCGGGGTTTACAATGAGCAGTTCTTC
TRBD2	few	TRBJ2-7	TRBV4-1	CASSQDGREAWEQYF	TGCGCCAGCAGCCAAGATGGACGGGAGGCCTGGGAGCAGTACTTC
TRBD2	.	TRBJ2-7	TRBV5-6	CASSLASGGSLYEQYF	TGTGCCAGCAGCTTGGCATCGGGGGGATCTCTCTACGAGCAGTACTTC
.	.	TRBJ1-2	TRBV28	CASSSQGTNYGYTF	TGTGCCAGCAGCTCCCAGGGGACTAACTATGGCTACACCTTC
.	.	TRBJ1-5	TRBV2	CASSYRLGNQPQHF	TGTGCCAGCAGTTACCGACTAGGTAATCAGCCCCAGCATTTT
TRBD2	.	TRBJ2-5	TRBV4-1	CASKPGLALQETQYF	TGTGCCAGCAAACCGGGACTAGCGCTCCAAGAGACCCAGTACTTC
.	medium-sized	TRBJ1-3	TRBV4-2	CASSQDPGSSGNTIYF	TGTGCCAGCAGCCAAGACCCAGGCTCCTCTGGAAACACCATATATTTT
.	.	TRBJ1-5	TRBV2	CASGIRRRKGSNQPQHF	TGTGCCAGCGGGATTAGGCGGCGGAAGGGGTCGAATCAGCCCCAGCATTTT
.	.	TRBJ2-7	TRBV7-2	CASSLNLYEQYF	TGTGCCAGCAGCTTAAATCTCTACGAGCAGTACTTC
.	once	TRBJ1-2	TRBV2	CASSEQGSYGYTF	TGTGCCAGCAGTGAACAGGGCTCCTATGGCTACACCTTC
.	few	TRBJ1-4	TRBV5-1	CASSFGGNEKLFF	TGCGCCAGCAGCTTCGGAGGGAATGAAAAACTGTTTTTT
.	.	TRBJ2-3	TRBV5-4	CASSLASVADTQYF	TGTGCCAGCAGCTTGGCCAGCGTGGCAGATACGCAGTATTTT
.	.	TRBJ1-1	TRBV7-9	CASSFQDMNTEAFF	TGTGCCAGCAGCTTCCAGGACATGAACACTGAAGCTTTCTTT
.	.	TRBJ1-2	TRBV27	CASSPRGRGDYGYTF	TGTGCCAGCAGTCCTCGCGGGAGGGGTGACTATGGCTACACCTTC
TRBD2	few	TRBJ2-7	TRBV27	CASRNGLAGGYEQYF	TGTGCCAGCAGAAACGGACTAGCGGGAGGATACGAGCAGTACTTC
TRBD2	.	TRBJ2-3	TRBV6-1	CASSGVAGAYTDTQYF	TGTGCCAGCAGTGGAGTAGCGGGGGCCTACACAGATACGCAGTATTTT
TRBD1	.	TRBJ1-2	TRBV7-9	CASSLEGAGSNYTF	TGTGCCAGCAGCTTGGAGGGGGCAGGATCAAACTACACCTTC
TRBD2	.	TRBJ2-3	TRBV5-1	CASRKEAGGVTDTQYF	TGCGCCAGCAGAAAAGAAGCGGGGGGCGTCACAGATACGCAGTATTTT
.	.	TRBJ1-1	TRBV4-2	CASSQDPQGGYTEAFF	TGTGCCAGCAGCCAAGATCCGCAGGGAGGTTACACTGAAGCTTTCTTT
.	once	TRBJ1-1	TRBV11-3	CASSLERQTEAFF	TGTGCCAGCAGCTTAGAGCGACAGACTGAAGCTTTCTTT
.	.	TRBJ1-4	TRBV6-6	CASRPPGPTNEKLFF	TGTGCCAGCAGACCCCCAGGGCCAACTAATGAAAAACTGTTTTTT
.	.	TRBJ2-5	TRBV7-7	CASSLAGAGETQYF	TGTGCTAGCAGCCTCGCGGGGGCCGGAGAGACCCAGTACTTC
.	.	TRBJ2-7	TRBV6-5	CASSLGWNPEYEQYF	TGTGCCAGCAGTCTCGGCTGGAATCCGGAGTACGAGCAGTACTTC
TRBD2	few	TRBJ2-1	TRBV5-1	CASSLGAGTSGRSEQFF	TGCGCCAGCAGCTTGGGGGCCGGGACTAGCGGGAGAAGTGAGCAGTTCTTC
TRBD2	.	TRBJ2-1	TRBV19	CASNAGGQFF	TGTGCCAGTAACGCGGGAGGGCAGTTCTTC
TRBD2	few	TRBJ2-7	TRBV6-4	CASSEPGGPTYEQYF	TGTGCCAGCAGTGAGCCGGGAGGACCTACCTACGAGCAGTACTTC
TRBD1	.	TRBJ1-2	TRBV9	CASSRVPGQGGYGYTF	TGTGCCAGCAGCCGTGTTCCGGGACAGGGAGGCTATGGCTACACCTTC
.	.	TRBJ1-5	TRBV27	CASSLFPPSQPQHF	TGTGCCAGCAGTTTATTTCCGCCCAGTCAGCCCCAGCATTTT
.	.	TRBJ2-2	TRBV6-5	CASSYSSYTGELFF	TGTGCCAGCAGTTACTCTTCCTACACCGGGGAGCTGTTTTTT
TRBD1	.	TRBJ2-3	TRBV18	CASTEDRGTDTQYF	TGTGCCAGCACCGAGGACAGGGGCACAGATACGCAGTATTTT
TRBD1	few	TRBJ2-7	TRBV9	CASSAVGTGGLYEQYF	TGTGCCAGCAGCGCCGTCGGGACAGGGGGCCTCTACGAGCAGTACTTC
.	.	TRBJ2-2	TRBV5-1	CASSLGQMNTGELFF	TGCGCCAGCAGCTTGGGTCAGATGAACACCGGGGAGCTGTTTTTT
TRBD1	.	TRBJ1-1	TRBV7-9	CASSFGDRDTEAFF	TGTGCCAGCAGCTTCGGCGACAGGGACACTGAAGCTTTCTTT
.	.	TRBJ2-3	TRBV11-2	CASSLVGESTDTQYF	TGTGCCAGCAGCTTAGTCGGGGAGAGCACAGATACGCAGTATTTT
TRBD2	.	TRBJ2-1	TRBV9	CASSLTSGGNEQFF	TGTGCCAGCAGCTTGACTAGCGGGGGCAATGAGCAGTTCTTC
.	.	TRBJ2-3	TRBV5-5	CASSPSLGEYF	TGTGCCAGCAGTCCCTCCCTAGGGGAGTATTTT
.	few	TRBJ1-2	TRBV4-1	CASSLSQGGYGYTF	TGCGCCAGCAGCCTCTCGCAGGGAGGCTATGGCTACACCTTC
TRBD1	.	TRBJ1-2	TRBV4-3	CASSQDQGANNYGYTF	TGCGCCAGCAGCCAAGATCAGGGGGCGAATAACTATGGCTACACCTTC
TRBD1	.	TRBJ2-1	TRBV19	CASDRGEFYNEQFF	TGTGCCAGTGACAGGGGGGAGTTCTACAATGAGCAGTTCTTC
TRBD2	once	TRBJ2-5	TRBV18	CASSPGLAGVETQYF	TGTGCCAGCTCTCCGGGACTAGCGGGAGTAGAGACCCAGTACTTC
.	.	TRBJ2-5	TRBV25-1	CASSGLQETQYF	TGTGCCAGCAGCGGACTACAAGAGACCCAGTACTTC
TRBD2	.	TRBJ2-1	TRBV11-2	CASSLRRGAEQFF	TGTGCCAGCAGCCTAAGGCGGGGGGCTGAGCAGTTCTTC
.	.	TRBJ2-3	TRBV6-1	CASTAPGVDTQYF	TGTGCCAGCACTGCCCCAGGGGTGGATACGCAGTATTTT